The 27 T cell receptor beta chains listed next were all sequenced from one sample in a study of shared T cell receptors in the human thymus. Some clones are missing from TCRdb's copy, which holds only in-frame ones; the method was immunoSEQ multiplex PCR. Counted here are some 700,000 clones, around 85% occurring once; the ten biggest clones make up about 0.011%. This same sample was also taken into another study, of human thymus T cells.

Sequencing used thymocytes. The receptors stem from a girl in the first two years of life with a congenital heart defect.

This clone was detected only a few times. The chain recombines TRBV7-8 with TRBJ2-7; 8 positions agree with TRBD1. The germline gives CDR1 SGHVS, CDR2 FQNEAQ. This CDR3 has 13 amino acids. The V gene end was trimmed by 6 bases and the J gene end by 5 bases; junction bases not matched to a gene: 6. This CDR3 reads CASRVDRGNEQYF. In DNA form, the CDR3 reads TGTGCCAGCAGAGTAGACAGGGGAAACGAGCAGTACTTC.

The chain uses TRBV29-1 and TRBJ1-1, with 8 nucleotides matching TRBD1. Looked up from germline, CDR1 is SQVTM and CDR2 is ANQGSEA. V shed 7 bases and J 6 bases; nucleotides not matched to a gene: 10. CDR3 length: 13 amino acids. The chain's CDR3 is CSAGQGTGAEAFF. In DNA form, the CDR3 reads TGCAGCGCCGGACAGGGAACGGGGGCTGAAGCTTTCTTT.

Only a few counts were recorded for this clone. The J gene is TRBJ1-4, the V gene TRBV5-1; D not certain. Germline V gene sequence: CDR1 SGHRS, CDR2 YFSETQ. The CDR3 sequence is 15 residues long. The V gene lost 6 bases and the J gene lost 4 bases, with 16 bases spanning the gap. CDR3 bases: TGCGCCAGCAACCTGGGAGGAGAGATTAATGAAAAACTGTTTTTT. It codes for CASNLGGEINEKLFF.

V and J are TRBV18 and TRBJ2-7; the D gene is possibly TRBD1 (6 bases). V gave up 3 bases and J gave up 2 bases, with 20 bases separating them. Germline loops: CDR1 KGHSH, CDR2 LQKENI. The CDR3 runs to 17 residues. The CDR3 here is CASSPYLGHPPPYEQYF. CDR3 nucleotides: TGTGCCAGCTCACCCTATCTGGGACATCCACCACCCTACGAGCAGTACTTC.

The chain couples TRBV14 to TRBJ1-2; maybe TRBD1 (5 bases). Germline CDR1 SGHDN, CDR2 FVKESK. The CDR3 consists of 17 residues. V was shortened by 2 bases and J by 1 base, with 17 bases between the two germline ends. CDR3 sequence: CASSQSPNRKNNYGYTF. DNA for the CDR3: TGTGCCAGCAGCCAATCACCAAACAGGAAGAATAACTATGGCTACACCTTC.

This chain links TRBV11-2 with TRBJ2-7; TRBD1 matches at 7 bases. This CDR3 is built from 16 residues. J was trimmed by 5 bases and V by 2 bases; bases with no gene match: 12. The V gene's germline CDR1 is SGHAT and CDR2 FQNNGV. The CDR3 is CASSLYPAGGRNEQYF. The CDR3 nucleotides are TGTGCCAGCAGCTTATATCCCGCAGGGGGTCGGAACGAGCAGTACTTC.

The chain combines TRBV27 with TRBJ2-3, with a tentative D call TRBD2 (6 bases). This CDR3 contains 19 residues. The V and J ends lost 2 bases and 0 bases respectively, with 21 bases between them. Germline values: CDR1 MNHEY, CDR2 SMNVEV (reference sequence). Here the CDR3 DNA reads TGTGCCAGCAGTTTAACTGGATTGTCACTAGCCCCCAGCACAGATACGCAGTATTTT. This sequence encodes CASSLTGLSLAPSTDTQYF.

V is TRBV27 and J is TRBJ2-6; D possibly corresponds to TRBD1 (5 bases). V lost 5 bases, J lost 0 bases, and 14 bases lay in between. The CDR3 has 17 amino acids. Germline CDR1 is MNHEY and CDR2 is SMNVEV (reference sequence). CDR3 sequence: CASSPRQNRSGANVLTF. The CDR3 nucleotides are TGTGCCAGCAGTCCACGACAGAACCGCTCTGGGGCCAACGTCCTGACTTTC.

This clone was seen a few times. This chain joins TRBV9 and TRBJ2-3, with a possible D match to TRBD1 (5 bases). CDR1 is SGDLS and CDR2 is YYNGEE in the germline V gene. Deletions cut 0 bases from V and 0 bases from J, with 11 bases between. The CDR3 has 16 amino acids. The CDR3 spells CASSVEQVESTDTQYF. Written as DNA, the CDR3 is TGTGCCAGCAGCGTAGAACAGGTCGAGAGCACAGATACGCAGTATTTT.

V gene TRBV6-1 combines with J gene TRBJ2-7; 10 bases line up with TRBD1. In germline, CDR1 is MNHNS, CDR2 SASEGT. J was trimmed by 2 bases and V by 11 bases; bases with no gene match: 9. This CDR3 has 14 amino acids. The CDR3 DNA reads TGTGCCTCCCAACCGGGACAGGGGCCCTACGAGCAGTACTTC. It specifies CASQPGQGPYEQYF.

This clone was detected only a few times. The chain combines TRBV5-1 with TRBJ1-3; D is possibly TRBD1 (6 bases). The germline CDR1 and CDR2 sequences are SGHRS and YFSETQ. Trimming removed 6 bases at V and 1 base at J, with 11 bases between. The length of the CDR3 is 14 residues. Written as DNA, the CDR3 is TGCGCCAGCACCCCCACAGGGTCTGGAAACACCATATATTTT. Protein product: CASTPTGSGNTIYF. The variable domain in full, completed from reference TRBV5-1 and TRBJ1-3, reads KAGVTQTPRYLIKTRGQQVTLSCSPISGHRSVSWYQQTPGQGLQFLFEYFSETQRNKGNFPGRFSGRQFSNSRSEMNVSTLELGDSALYLCASTPTGSGNTIYFGEGSWLTVV.

The J gene is TRBJ2-3, the V gene TRBV5-1; 7 positions match TRBD1. Germline-derived CDR1 and CDR2 are SGHRS and YFSETQ. CDR3 length equals 12 residues. J gave up 6 bases and V 7 bases, and 5 bases lay outside the gene matches. CDR3: CASWGRGDTQYF. The DNA for the CDR3 is TGCGCCAGCTGGGGCAGGGGGGATACGCAGTATTTT.

The chain is built from TRBV19 and TRBJ1-2; D gene uncertain. The CDR3 sequence is 15 residues long. Per germline, CDR1 LNHDA and CDR2 SQIVND (reference sequence). V lost 7 bases to trimming and J lost 0 bases, with 15 bases between them. CDR3 nucleotides: TGTGCCAGTATCCCGACGGGTGGATCTAACTATGGCTACACCTTC. This encodes CASIPTGGSNYGYTF.

CDR3 sequence (DNA): TGCGCCAGCAGTGTGGGGTGGAAGGGGGCGACCCGCTACGAGCAGTACTTC. Amino acids: CASSVGWKGATRYEQYF. The chain links TRBV10-2 to TRBJ2-7; TRBD1 matches 7 bases. V dropped 4 bases and J dropped 3; count of bases not matched to a gene: 15. The germline gives CDR1 WSHSY, CDR2 SAAADI. This CDR3 contains 17 residues.

In regard to this clone: Germline and junction disagree at one end, which may indicate a read error. The chain uses TRBV4-2 and TRBJ1-4; D is uncertain. The CDR3 runs 15 residues. Germline CDR1 is LGHNA and CDR2 is YNFKEQ. This CDR3 is CTSSQELAQVEKLFF. The DNA of the CDR3 is TGTACCAGCAGCCAAGAGTTGGCACAAGTTGAAAAACTGTTTTTT.

The J gene is TRBJ1-5, the V gene TRBV19; 9 bases match TRBD1. J gave up 9 bases and V 1 base, and 4 bases lay outside the gene matches. There are 14 residues in the CDR3. Germline CDR1 LNHDA, CDR2 SQIVND (reference sequence). CDR3 sequence reads: CASSIAGTGRPQHF. CDR3 nucleotides: TGTGCCAGTAGTATAGCCGGGACAGGGAGGCCCCAGCATTTT.

This clone was detected once. In the same sample, other DNA sequences code for this CDR3. The V and J genes are TRBV2 and TRBJ2-5; TRBD2 matches at 7 bases. Germline V gene sequence: CDR1 SNHLY, CDR2 FYNNEI. Trimming removed 6 bases from V and 1 base from J; junction bases left unmatched: 11. The CDR3 sequence is 16 residues long. The CDR3 loop is CASRTSGVGPQETQYF. DNA for the CDR3: TGTGCCAGCAGGACAAGCGGGGTGGGACCCCAAGAGACCCAGTACTTC.

This clone was detected only a few times. This chain uses TRBV15 with TRBJ2-1, with D maybe TRBD2 (6 bases). The V gene lost 3 bases and the J gene lost 0 bases, with 12 bases spanning the gap. The CDR3 covers 16 residues. Germline V gives CDR1 LNHNV, CDR2 YYDKDF (reference sequence). The CDR3 nucleotides are TGTGCCACCAGCAGCCCTAGCGAGAGCTCCTACAATGAGCAGTTCTTC. Protein sequence: CATSSPSESSYNEQFF.

The chain carries TRBV5-1 and TRBJ1-1, with D unclear. Trimming pared 0 bases from V and 0 bases from J, leaving 9 bases between. Germline loops: CDR1 SGHRS, CDR2 YFSETQ. The CDR3 runs to 15 residues. CDR3 sequence: CASSLASGLNTEAFF. The DNA of the CDR3 is TGCGCCAGCAGCTTGGCCTCTGGCCTGAACACTGAAGCTTTCTTT.

The chain recombines TRBV7-8 with TRBJ1-2; 10 nucleotides align to TRBD1. The CDR3 spans 13 residues. Germline-derived CDR1 and CDR2 are SGHVS and FQNEAQ. V was pared by 5 bases and J by 4 bases, with 1 base of the junction left unmatched. The CDR3 DNA reads TGTGCCAGCAGCCGGGACAGGGGCTATGGCTACACCTTC. Translating gives CASSRDRGYGYTF.

The chain carries TRBV10-1 and TRBJ1-5, with D maybe TRBD1 (5 bases). The V gene lost 8 bases and the J gene lost 6 bases, with 14 bases spanning the gap. CDR3 length equals 13 residues. In germline, CDR1 is WNHNN, CDR2 SYGVQD (reference sequence). DNA for the CDR3: TGCGCCAGCCACGGGGGGGAGGTTCAGCCCCAGCATTTT. Its protein product is CASHGGEVQPQHF.

The V call is TRBV11-2, the J call TRBJ1-5; D unclear. V was shortened by 5 bases and J by 5 bases, with 13 bases between the two germline ends. CDR3 length: 14 residues. Germline V CDR1 and CDR2: SGHAT, FQNNGV. CDR3 nucleotide sequence: TGTGCCAGCAGCCCCCGAGATACCGATCAGCCCCAGCATTTT. This sequence encodes CASSPRDTDQPQHF.

The chain couples TRBV25-1 to TRBJ1-1, with TRBD1 matching 8 bases. The germline gives CDR1 MGHDK, CDR2 SYGVNS. Losses at the gene ends were 4 bases for V and 4 bases for J; bases not matched to a gene: 5. The CDR3 sequence is 14 residues long. In nucleotides, the CDR3 is TGTGCCAGCAGTGGGACAGGGAAGGGCACTGAAGCTTTCTTT. Protein: CASSGTGKGTEAFF.

The V call is TRBV29-1, the J call TRBJ2-3; 7 positions agree with TRBD1. This CDR3 comprises 15 residues. The J segment lost 4 bases and the V segment lost 2 bases, leaving 9 bases of the junction unmatched. Germline CDR1 is SQVTM and CDR2 is ANQGSEA. CDR3 protein: CSVETGQLSPDTQYF. The CDR3 DNA sequence: TGCAGCGTTGAAACGGGACAGCTTTCCCCAGATACGCAGTATTTT.

The V and J genes are TRBV18 and TRBJ1-5; 7 bases agree with TRBD1. Germline V gene lookup returns CDR1 KGHSH and CDR2 LQKENI. This CDR3 spans 13 amino acids. J gave up 1 base and V 8 bases, and 2 bases lay outside the gene matches. CDR3 protein: CASRGQSNQPQHF. The CDR3 DNA is TGTGCCAGCCGGGGACAGAGCAATCAGCCCCAGCATTTT.

The chain carries TRBV4-3 and TRBJ2-5; D might be TRBD1 (6 bases). The J call is in doubt because the DNA end fits TRBJ2-7 better. CDR3 length: 14 amino acids. CDR1 LGHNA and CDR2 YSLEER come from the germline V gene. The CDR3 DNA sequence: TGCGCCAGCAGCGCACGACAGGACTCCTACGAGCAGTACTTC. Translation gives CASSARQDSYEQYF.

J is TRBJ2-7 and V is TRBV5-4, with D unresolved. CDR3 length: 14 amino acids. Germline V CDR1 and CDR2: SGHNT, YYREEE (reference sequence). The ends were cut back, 0 bases at V and 0 bases at J, with 7 bases in the middle. For the CDR3, the DNA is TGTGCCAGCAGCTTGGGGGCAGACTCCTACGAGCAGTACTTC. Translated, it gives CASSLGADSYEQYF.